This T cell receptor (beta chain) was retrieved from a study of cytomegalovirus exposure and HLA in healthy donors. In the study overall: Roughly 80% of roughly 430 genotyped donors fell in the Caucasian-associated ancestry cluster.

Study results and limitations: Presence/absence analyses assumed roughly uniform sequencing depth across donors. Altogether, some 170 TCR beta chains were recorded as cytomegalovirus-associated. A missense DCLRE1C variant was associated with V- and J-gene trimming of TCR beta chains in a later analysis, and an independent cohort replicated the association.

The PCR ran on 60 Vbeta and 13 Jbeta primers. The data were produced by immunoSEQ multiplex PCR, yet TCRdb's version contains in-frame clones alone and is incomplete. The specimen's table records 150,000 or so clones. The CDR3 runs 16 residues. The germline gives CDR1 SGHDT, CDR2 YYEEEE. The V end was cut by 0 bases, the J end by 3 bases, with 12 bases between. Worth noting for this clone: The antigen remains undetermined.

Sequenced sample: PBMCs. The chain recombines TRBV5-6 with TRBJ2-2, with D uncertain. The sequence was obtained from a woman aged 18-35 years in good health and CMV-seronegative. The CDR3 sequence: CASSLDLGPYTGELFF. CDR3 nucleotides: TGTGCCAGCAGCTTGGATCTAGGTCCCTACACCGGGGAGCTGTTTTTT.